This T cell receptor beta chain emerged from a study of PD-1 blockade in classical Hodgkin lymphoma. CDR3 length: 15 amino acids. V dropped 3 bases and J dropped 4; count of bases not matched to a gene: 7. Germline V lookup: CDR1 MNHEY, CDR2 SVGAGI. Sequenced by immunoSEQ multiplex PCR; TCRdb stores in-frame clones only, minus some. The table lists 35,000 to 45,000 clones, around 63% of them singletons, with 13% to 15% in the top ten. Every patient relapsed after autologous stem cell transplantation, and brentuximab vedotin exposure varied. Specimen: peripheral blood mononuclear cells (PBMCs), collected before the second cycle of nivolumab. This rearrangement joins TRBV6-5 to TRBJ2-7, with 9 bases lining up with TRBD2. This receptor was obtained from a human donor with classical Hodgkin lymphoma. CDR3 nucleotide sequence: TGTGCCAGCAGTTATAGCGGGAGATCTCTTTACGAGCAGTACTTC. Its protein is CASSYSGRSLYEQYF.